The next 8 T cell receptor beta chains were all read from a single sample in a study of cytomegalovirus exposure and HLA in healthy donors. PCR employed 60 Vbeta and 13 Jbeta primers. Sequencing was performed with immunoSEQ multiplex PCR; in TCRdb, only in-frame clones are kept and a portion is missing. Among some 140,000 clones listed, less than 80% were seen once. The sample taken for sequencing was PBMCs. The origin of the receptors is a woman aged 45-59 years in good health and CMV-seropositive.

The chain carries TRBV12-5 and TRBJ1-1, with unresolved D. This CDR3 comprises 11 residues. Trimming removed 6 bases at V and 3 bases at J, with 5 bases between. CDR1 and CDR2 from the germline V gene are LGHNT and FRNRAP. This CDR3 reads CASGLYTEAFF. CDR3 DNA: TGTGCTAGTGGGTTATACACTGAAGCTTTCTTT.

This clone was counted only a few times. The V call is TRBV6-4, the J call TRBJ1-1; 7 positions agree with TRBD1. Germline values: CDR1 MRHNA, CDR2 SNTAGT. The CDR3 is 14 amino acids. Trimming took 6 bases from V and 2 from J; bases not matched to a gene: 6. DNA for the CDR3: TGTGCCAGCAGCCCAGGACAGGCAAACACTGAAGCTTTCTTT. Translated: CASSPGQANTEAFF.

The chain recombines TRBV9 with TRBJ1-5; the match to TRBD1 covers 9 bases. Looked up from germline, CDR1 is SGDLS and CDR2 is YYNGEE. This CDR3 region has 14 residues. Trimming removed 3 bases from V and 5 bases from J; junction bases left unmatched: 3. The CDR3 spells CASSEGQGDQPQHF. CDR3 DNA sequence: TGTGCCAGCAGCGAGGGACAGGGTGATCAGCCCCAGCATTTT.

Note on this clone: The junction shows a germline mismatch at one end, possibly a read error. This chain connects TRBV7-7 to TRBJ1-5; TRBD1 aligns across 7 bases. The germline gives CDR1 SSHAT, CDR2 FNYEAQ (reference sequence). This CDR3 contains 13 residues. The CDR3: CASSLDRDSPQHF. DNA for the CDR3: TGTGCTAGCAGCTTAGACAGGGATTCGCCCCAGCATTTT.

This clone showed up just a few times. The rearrangement links TRBV27 to TRBJ1-1; D perhaps matches TRBD1 (5 bases). V was shortened by 3 bases and J by 5 bases, with 10 bases between the two germline ends. The CDR3 sequence is 13 residues long. In germline, CDR1 is MNHEY, CDR2 SMNVEV (reference sequence). CDR3 sequence: CASSFGGGTEAFF. The CDR3 DNA follows: TGTGCCAGCAGTTTTGGGGGAGGTACTGAAGCTTTCTTT.

This clone has more than one count but fewer than ten. The rearrangement uses TRBV30 and TRBJ1-4, with D maybe TRBD1 (5 bases). From germline, CDR1 is GTSNPN and CDR2 SVGIG (reference sequence). V was trimmed by 0 bases and J by 7 bases, leaving 12 bases between them. The CDR3 length is 14 residues. CDR3 residues: CAWSVGQGGEKLFF. The CDR3 DNA sequence: TGTGCCTGGAGTGTAGGTCAGGGCGGTGAAAAACTGTTTTTT.

This clone was counted a few times. This chain uses TRBV30 with TRBJ1-5, with 7 nucleotides matching TRBD1. Looked up from germline, CDR1 is GTSNPN and CDR2 is SVGIG (reference sequence). This CDR3 contains 13 residues. V lost 5 bases and J lost 6; bases outside the gene matches: 7. The CDR3 spells CAWGRQGRQPQHF. The CDR3, as DNA: TGTGCCTGGGGTAGACAGGGACGTCAGCCCCAGCATTTT.

The chain recombines TRBV4-1 with TRBJ2-1, with TRBD2 matching over 8 bases. V lost 1 base and J lost 5; bases outside the gene matches: 4. The germline CDR1 and CDR2 sequences are MGHRA and YSYEKL. The CDR3 contains 15 residues. The CDR3 is CASSQAPGGDNEQFF. The CDR3 nucleotides read TGCGCCAGCAGCCAAGCCCCGGGGGGGGACAATGAGCAGTTCTTC.